This T cell receptor (beta chain) was observed in a study of blood T cell repertoires in COVID-19. Study background: Whether acute or convalescent, the COVID-19 samples came from the United States, Italy and Spain.

In the source study's methods: Reference gene primers were amplified, and this amplification served to estimate nucleated cell counts. Sequencing was performed with immunoSEQ multiplex PCR; in TCRdb, only in-frame clones are kept and a portion is missing. V and J calls and clone size come straight from that table; D and trimming were deduced from the DNA. The sample includes 150,000 to 200,000 clones, 75% to 90% of them seen just once. Material for sequencing was peripheral blood. The source is a human donor in a cohort sampled during active COVID-19.

The CDR3 loop is CAWRVAHTRFF. The DNA for the CDR3 is TGTGCCTGGAGAGTCGCCCACACAAGGTTCTTC. The gene calls are TRBV30 and TRBJ2-1; D gene ambiguous. V lost 3 bases to trimming and J lost 15 bases, with 15 bases between them. The CDR3 extends over 11 amino acids. Germline CDR1 GTSNPN, CDR2 SVGIG (reference sequence).